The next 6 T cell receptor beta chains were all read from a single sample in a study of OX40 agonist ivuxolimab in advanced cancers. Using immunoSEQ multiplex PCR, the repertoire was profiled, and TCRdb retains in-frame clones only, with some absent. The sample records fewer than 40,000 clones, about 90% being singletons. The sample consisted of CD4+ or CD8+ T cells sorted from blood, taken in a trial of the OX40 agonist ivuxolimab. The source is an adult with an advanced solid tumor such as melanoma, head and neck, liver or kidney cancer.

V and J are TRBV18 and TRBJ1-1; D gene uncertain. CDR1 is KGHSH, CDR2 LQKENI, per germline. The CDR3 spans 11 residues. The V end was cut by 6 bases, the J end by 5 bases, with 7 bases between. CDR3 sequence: CASSIGTEAFF. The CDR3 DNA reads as TGTGCCAGCTCGATAGGTACTGAAGCTTTCTTT. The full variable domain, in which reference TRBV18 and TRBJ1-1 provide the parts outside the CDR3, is NAGVMQNPRHLVRRRGQEARLRCSPMKGHSHVYWYRQLPEEGLKFMVYLQKENIIDESGMPKERFSAEFPKEGPSILRIQQVVRGDSAAYFCASSIGTEAFFGQGTRLTVV.

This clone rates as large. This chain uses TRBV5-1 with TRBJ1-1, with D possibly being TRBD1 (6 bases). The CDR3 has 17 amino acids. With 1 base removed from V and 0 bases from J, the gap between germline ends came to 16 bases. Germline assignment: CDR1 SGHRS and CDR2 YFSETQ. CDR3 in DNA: TGCGCCAGCAGCTTGAGTCTTCGGACAGTAGTGAACACTGAAGCTTTCTTT. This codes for CASSLSLRTVVNTEAFF.

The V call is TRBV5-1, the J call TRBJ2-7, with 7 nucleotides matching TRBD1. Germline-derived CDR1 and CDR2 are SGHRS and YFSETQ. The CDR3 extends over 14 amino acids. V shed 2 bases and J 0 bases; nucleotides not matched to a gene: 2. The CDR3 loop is CASSFRGSSYEQYF. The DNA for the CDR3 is TGCGCCAGCAGCTTCAGGGGGAGCTCCTACGAGCAGTACTTC.

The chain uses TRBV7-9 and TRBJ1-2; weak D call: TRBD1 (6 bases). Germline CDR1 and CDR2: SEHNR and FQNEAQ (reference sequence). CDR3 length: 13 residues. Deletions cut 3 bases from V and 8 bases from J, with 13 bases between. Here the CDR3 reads CASSFAGADGYTF. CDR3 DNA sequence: TGTGCCAGCAGCTTTGCAGGGGCCGACGGCTACACCTTC.

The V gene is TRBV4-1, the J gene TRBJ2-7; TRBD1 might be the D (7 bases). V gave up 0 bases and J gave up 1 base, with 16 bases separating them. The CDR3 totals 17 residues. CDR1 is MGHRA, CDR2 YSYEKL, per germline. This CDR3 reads CASSQEGGQPPSYEQYF. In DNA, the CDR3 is TGCGCCAGCAGCCAAGAGGGGGGACAGCCGCCATCCTACGAGCAGTACTTC.

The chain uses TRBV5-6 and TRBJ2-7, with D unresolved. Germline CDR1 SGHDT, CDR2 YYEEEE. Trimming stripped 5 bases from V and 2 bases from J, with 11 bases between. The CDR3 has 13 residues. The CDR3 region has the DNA TGTGCCAGCAGGGGCCCTTGGACCTACGAGCAGTACTTC. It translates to CASRGPWTYEQYF. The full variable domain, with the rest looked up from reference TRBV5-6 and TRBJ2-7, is DAGVTQSPTHLIKTRGQQVTLRCSPKSGHDTVSWYQQALGQGPQFIFQYYEEEERQRGNFPDRFSGHQFPNYSSELNVNALLLGDSALYLCASRGPWTYEQYFGPGTRLTVT.